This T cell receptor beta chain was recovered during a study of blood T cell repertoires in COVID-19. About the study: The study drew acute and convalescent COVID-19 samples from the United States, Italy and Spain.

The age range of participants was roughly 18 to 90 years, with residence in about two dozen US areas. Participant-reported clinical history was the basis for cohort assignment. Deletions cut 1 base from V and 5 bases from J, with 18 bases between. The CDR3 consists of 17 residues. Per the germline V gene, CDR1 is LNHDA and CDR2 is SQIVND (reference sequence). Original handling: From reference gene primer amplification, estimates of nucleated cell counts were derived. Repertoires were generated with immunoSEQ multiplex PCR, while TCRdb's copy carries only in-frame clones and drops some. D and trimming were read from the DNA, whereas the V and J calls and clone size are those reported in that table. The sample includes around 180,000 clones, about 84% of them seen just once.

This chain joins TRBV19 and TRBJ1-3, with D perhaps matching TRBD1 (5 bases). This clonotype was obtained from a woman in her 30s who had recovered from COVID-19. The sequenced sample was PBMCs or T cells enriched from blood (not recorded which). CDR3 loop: CASSIASSPGLRNTIYF. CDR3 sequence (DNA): TGTGCCAGTAGTATAGCTTCCTCTCCGGGACTCCGAAACACCATATATTTT.